The 10 T cell receptor beta chains in this list originate from one sample, sequenced in a study of shared T cell receptors in the human thymus. Method: immunoSEQ multiplex PCR; TCRdb's copy keeps in-frame clones and lacks some. This sample has fewer than 700,000 clones, with roughly 90% found just once. In addition, the sample was reused for a study of human thymus T cells.

Input material: thymocytes. Receptors were obtained from a boy younger than two with a congenital heart defect.

Notes on this clone: A junction boundary mismatches the germline segment, possibly from a read error. The genes are TRBV6-5 and TRBJ2-7; no reliable D call. The CDR3 is 15 amino acids. The germline V gene encodes CDR1 MNHEY and CDR2 SVGAGI. CDR3 DNA sequence: TGTGCCACCGGAACACTGACTCACTCTCTCCCCCGGATGGACTTC. It encodes CATGTLTHSLPRMDF.

The CDR3 sequence: CSVEDRDRDQPQHF. DNA of the CDR3: TGCAGCGTTGAAGACCGGGACAGGGATCAGCCCCAGCATTTT. This sequence joins TRBV29-1 and TRBJ1-5; 9 positions agree with TRBD1. J lost 5 bases, V lost 0 bases, and 2 bases had no gene match. CDR3 size: 14 residues. In germline, CDR1 is SQVTM, CDR2 ANQGSEA.

This clone has just a few counts. The V call is TRBV19, the J call TRBJ2-7; D is uncertain. The V end lost 4 bases, the J end lost 6 bases, and 7 bases lay between the germline ends. This CDR3 spans 11 amino acids. Germline loops: CDR1 LNHDA, CDR2 SQIVND (reference sequence). The CDR3 sequence is CASSSVREQYF. For the CDR3, the DNA is TGTGCCAGTAGTAGTGTCCGCGAGCAGTACTTC.

The V gene is TRBV9, the J gene TRBJ1-2; 9 bases align to TRBD1. CDR3 length: 16 amino acids. V lost 0 bases to trimming and J lost 6 bases; unmatched junction nucleotides: 9. The germline CDR1 and CDR2 sequences are SGDLS and YYNGEE. The CDR3 loop reads CASSVVASGQGNGYTF. The CDR3, as DNA: TGTGCCAGCAGCGTAGTAGCGTCGGGACAGGGTAATGGCTACACCTTC.

This chain links TRBV9 with TRBJ2-1, with a tentative D call TRBD1 (7 bases). CDR1 and CDR2 from the germline V gene are SGDLS and YYNGEE. The V and J ends lost 4 bases and 7 bases respectively, with 24 bases between them. This CDR3 is built from 17 residues. The CDR3 reads CASSSHYGQGGWNEQFF. DNA of the CDR3: TGTGCCAGCAGCTCCCACTATGGGCAGGGGGGATGGAATGAGCAGTTCTTC.

Here the CDR3 DNA reads TGTGCCAGCAGCCCAGCGGGAGGTTCGGGGGAGCAGTACTTC. Amino acid sequence: CASSPAGGSGEQYF. The V call is TRBV7-2, the J call TRBJ2-7, with 9 bases matching TRBD2. Per the germline V gene, CDR1 is SGHTA and CDR2 is FQGNSA. The trim removed 5 bases at V and 7 bases at J, leaving 9 bases unmatched. There are 14 residues in the CDR3.

The chain employs TRBV5-5 and TRBJ1-4; possible D gene TRBD1, 6 bases. This CDR3 comprises 15 residues. The germline V gene has CDR1 SGHKS and CDR2 YYEKEE (reference sequence). The V and J ends lost 0 bases and 8 bases respectively, with 14 bases between them. The CDR3 coding sequence is TGTGCCAGCAGCTTGGGGGAGGGGGTAGGGGAAAAACTGTTTTTT. Its protein is CASSLGEGVGEKLFF.

The CDR3 DNA is TGTGCCACCAGCAGAGAGCAAGGAGACAGGGACAACGAGCAGTACTTC. It yields the protein CATSREQGDRDNEQYF. The chain carries TRBV15 and TRBJ2-7, with 7 bases that match TRBD1. V dropped 0 bases and J dropped 5; count of bases not matched to a gene: 10. CDR1 is LNHNV, CDR2 YYDKDF, per germline (reference sequence). This CDR3 spans 16 amino acids.

This chain joins TRBV27 and TRBJ2-1; possibly TRBD2 for D (5 bases). This CDR3 spans 17 amino acids. The V gene lost 5 bases and the J gene lost 4 bases, with 21 bases spanning the gap. CDR1 is MNHEY and CDR2 is SMNVEV in the germline V gene (reference sequence). The CDR3 loop is CASSPPLMAGPYNEQFF. CDR3 DNA: TGTGCCAGCAGTCCACCCCTCATGGCGGGCCCATACAATGAGCAGTTCTTC.

The chain combines TRBV19 with TRBJ1-2, with D unresolved. The germline gives CDR1 LNHDA, CDR2 SQIVND (reference sequence). The CDR3 has 14 residues. Deletions cut 6 bases from V and 4 bases from J, with 15 bases between. The CDR3 sequence is CASSIKWALYGYTF. In DNA form, the CDR3 reads TGTGCCAGTAGCATCAAGTGGGCCCTCTATGGCTACACCTTC.